The 8 T cell receptor beta chains reported below all come from one sample, sequenced in a study of blood T cell repertoires in COVID-19. The data were produced by immunoSEQ multiplex PCR, yet TCRdb's version contains in-frame clones alone and is incomplete. The table includes about 250,000 clones, over 70% detected once. Sequences were obtained from peripheral blood. These receptors originate from a middle-aged man with acute or convalescent COVID-19.

The chain combines TRBV4-2 with TRBJ1-1; 8 positions agree with TRBD1. This CDR3 has 15 amino acids. Germline loops: CDR1 LGHNA, CDR2 YNFKEQ. The V and J ends lost 3 bases and 3 bases, in that order; junction bases with no gene match: 6. DNA for the CDR3: TGTGCCAGCAGCCACACAGGGGGTAGGGACACTGAAGCTTTCTTT. It is translated as CASSHTGGRDTEAFF.

The rearrangement joins TRBV24-1 to TRBJ1-2, with 7 bases identical to TRBD1. This CDR3 has 12 residues. The V segment lost 5 bases and the J segment 7 bases; nucleotides outside the gene matches: 3. Germline V gene sequence: CDR1 KGHDR, CDR2 SFDVKD. CDR3 coding DNA: TGTGCCACCAGTGGGGCAGGGGGTGGCTACACCTTC. Its protein product is CATSGAGGGYTF.

CDR3 nucleotide sequence: TGTGCCAGCACCGGGGGGTGGAGAGGAACACCTGAAGCTTTCTTT. Residues: CASTGGWRGTPEAFF. The chain links TRBV5-6 to TRBJ1-1; D may be TRBD1 (5 bases). The CDR3 is 15 residues long. Trimming left V 6 bases short and J 6 bases short, with 21 bases between. Germline V gene data show CDR1 as SGHDT and CDR2 as YYEEEE.

This clone appeared many times. The rearrangement links TRBV14 to TRBJ1-1; a weak D match, TRBD1 (6 bases). CDR3 size: 15 residues. V was trimmed by 2 bases and J by 3 bases, leaving 13 bases between them. Germline lookup yields CDR1 SGHDN and CDR2 FVKESK. The CDR3 DNA sequence: TGTGCCAGCAGCCAAATGGGGGCGAAGGACACTGAAGCTTTCTTT. Amino acids: CASSQMGAKDTEAFF. Full variable domain (rest looked up from reference TRBV14 and TRBJ1-1): EAGVTQFPSHSVIEKGQTVTLRCDPISGHDNLYWYRRVMGKEIKFLLHFVKESKQDESGMPNNRFLAERTGGTYSTLKVQPAELEDSGVYFCASSQMGAKDTEAFFGQGTRLTVV.

This chain joins TRBV2 and TRBJ2-1, with TRBD2 matching 11 bases. The germline V gene encodes CDR1 SNHLY and CDR2 FYNNEI. The CDR3 has 14 residues. Trimming cost V 6 bases and J 4 bases; bases outside gene matches: 2. The CDR3 spells CASRTSGGYNEQFF. DNA for the CDR3: TGTGCCAGCAGAACTAGCGGGGGATACAATGAGCAGTTCTTC. Full variable domain (missing parts from reference TRBV2 and TRBJ2-1): EPEVTQTPSHQVTQMGQEVILRCVPISNHLYFYWYRQILGQKVEFLVSFYNNEISEKSEIFDDQFSVERPDGSNFTLKIRSTKLEDSAMYFCASRTSGGYNEQFFGPGTRLTVL.

The CDR3 DNA is TGTGCCAGCAGCTTAGAGCCGGGGGGAGAGACCCAGTACTTC. Its translation: CASSLEPGGETQYF. The chain recombines TRBV11-2 with TRBJ2-5, with 7 bases fitting TRBD2. CDR3 size: 14 residues. Trimming at V came to 0 bases and at J to 4 bases, leaving 2 bases not matched to a gene. Germline V CDR1 and CDR2: SGHAT, FQNNGV.

This chain links TRBV9 with TRBJ1-4, with D perhaps TRBD1 (6 bases). CDR3 size: 14 residues. CDR1 and CDR2 from the germline V gene are SGDLS and YYNGEE. The ends were cut back, 3 bases at V and 7 bases at J, with 13 bases in the middle. The CDR3 loop is CASSDTGPAEKLFF. As DNA, the CDR3 is TGTGCCAGCAGCGATACAGGGCCGGCTGAAAAACTGTTTTTT.

This chain uses TRBV9 with TRBJ2-7; the D gene is possibly TRBD1 (6 bases). The CDR3 runs 13 residues. CDR1 and CDR2 (germline): SGDLS, YYNGEE. V lost 0 bases and J 7 bases, leaving 11 bases between the germline ends. CDR3 residues: CASSVALQGEQYF. CDR3 nucleotides: TGTGCCAGCAGCGTAGCGCTTCAGGGGGAGCAGTACTTC.